Shown below are 24 T cell receptor beta chains from a single sample sequenced in a study of OX40 agonist ivuxolimab in advanced cancers. Method: immunoSEQ multiplex PCR; TCRdb's copy keeps in-frame clones and lacks some. This table has some 40,000 clones, just under 95% appearing once. Source: CD4+ or CD8+ T cells sorted from blood, taken in a trial of the OX40 agonist ivuxolimab. All receptors come from an adult with an advanced solid tumor such as melanoma, head and neck, liver or kidney cancer.

The chain couples TRBV4-2 to TRBJ2-7; D is unclear. V lost 1 base to trimming and J lost 6 bases, with 7 bases between them. The CDR3 spans 12 residues. Germline CDR1 and CDR2: LGHNA and YNFKEQ. The CDR3 spells CASSQGKGEQYF. The CDR3 nucleotides read TGTGCCAGCAGCCAAGGAAAGGGCGAGCAGTACTTC.

V is TRBV11-2 and J is TRBJ2-7; 7 bases fit TRBD2. Germline-derived CDR1 and CDR2 are SGHAT and FQNNGV. This CDR3 is 14 amino acids long. Trimming took 1 base from V and 6 from J; bases not matched to a gene: 6. In DNA form, the CDR3 reads TGTGCCAGCAGCTTAGGACTAGCTGCGGGCGAGCAGTACTTC. This translates into CASSLGLAAGEQYF.

V and J are TRBV11-2 and TRBJ2-7; perhaps TRBD2 as D (6 bases). CDR3 length equals 14 residues. Germline assignment: CDR1 SGHAT and CDR2 FQNNGV. Trimming left V 3 bases short and J 3 bases short, with 12 bases between. The CDR3 bases are TGTGCCAGCAGCTTCGGGACTGCTATCTACGAGCAGTACTTC. This translates into CASSFGTAIYEQYF.

The V and J genes are TRBV19 and TRBJ2-7; a weak D match, TRBD1 (5 bases). The CDR3 spans 13 residues. V shed 4 bases and J shed 3 bases, with 10 bases lying between them. The germline V gene encodes CDR1 LNHDA and CDR2 SQIVND (reference sequence). The CDR3 protein is CASSKTASYEQYF. The CDR3, as DNA: TGTGCCAGTAGTAAGACAGCTAGCTACGAGCAGTACTTC.

The chain joins TRBV29-1 to TRBJ2-7; 7 bases are shared with TRBD1. J was trimmed by 5 bases and V by 0 bases; bases with no gene match: 7. Germline values: CDR1 SQVTM, CDR2 ANQGSEA. The CDR3 spans 14 residues. The CDR3 DNA reads as TGCAGCGTTGAAGAGTTTTGGACAGGTAACGAGCAGTACTTC. Translated: CSVEEFWTGNEQYF.

CDR3 nucleotide sequence: TGTGCCAGCAGCCCAGGCCCCGGTCTTACTGAGCAGTTCTTC. Translation gives CASSPGPGLTEQFF. The chain has TRBV7-3 and TRBJ2-1; D uncertain. Trimming shortened V by 5 bases and J by 9 bases, and 17 bases separated the two germline ends. Germline V gene data show CDR1 as SGHTA and CDR2 as FQGTGA. CDR3 length: 14 residues.

A note on this clone: In the same sample, other DNA sequences code for this CDR3. V is TRBV6-5 and J is TRBJ2-5; no clear D. The CDR3 loop spans 11 amino acids. Trimming took off 3 bases at V and 5 bases at J, with 4 bases between the two ends. CDR1 is MNHEY and CDR2 is SVGAGI in the germline V gene. CDR3 amino acids: CASSYGETQYF. In nucleotides, the CDR3 is TGTGCCAGCAGTTATGGGGAGACCCAGTACTTC.

The V and J genes are TRBV6-6 and TRBJ2-2, with 9 bases aligning to TRBD2. V trimming: 3 bases; J trimming: 6 bases; junction bases outside the gene matches: 5. CDR1 is MNHNY, CDR2 SVGAGI, per germline (reference sequence). CDR3 length: 15 residues. The CDR3 spells CASSYSLAGSGELFF. CDR3 bases: TGTGCCAGCAGTTATTCCCTAGCGGGATCCGGGGAGCTGTTTTTT.

CDR3 in amino acids: CASSLRAGGDYNEQFF. The CDR3 DNA follows: TGTGCCAGCAGCCTACGAGCGGGAGGAGACTACAATGAGCAGTTCTTC. The chain carries TRBV7-6 and TRBJ2-1, with TRBD2 identical over 9 bases. This CDR3 has 16 residues. Losses at the gene ends were 5 bases for V and 3 bases for J; bases not matched to a gene: 8. Germline CDR1 SGHVS, CDR2 FNYEAQ.

The CDR3, as DNA: TGCGCCAGCAGCCCTAGTCATCCTAGCGGGAGGTACGAGCAGTACTTC. Amino acids: CASSPSHPSGRYEQYF. This chain uses TRBV4-3 with TRBJ2-7, with 11 bases matching TRBD2. Trimming took 4 bases from V and 4 from J; bases not matched to a gene: 9. This CDR3 is built from 16 residues. The V gene's germline CDR1 is LGHNA and CDR2 YSLEER.

The chain links TRBV7-9 to TRBJ2-7, with TRBD1 as a possible D gene (5 bases). The CDR3 has 11 residues. Germline V gene sequence: CDR1 SEHNR, CDR2 FQNEAQ (reference sequence). The ends were cut back, 3 bases at V and 6 bases at J, with 6 bases in the middle. CDR3 bases: TGTGCCAGCAGCTTTCAGGGCGAGCAGTACTTC. Protein sequence: CASSFQGEQYF.

The V and J genes are TRBV4-3 and TRBJ2-2; D ambiguous. CDR3 length: 13 residues. V was clipped by 3 bases and J by 7 bases, with 9 bases between them. The germline V gene encodes CDR1 LGHNA and CDR2 YSLEER. CDR3 sequence reads: CASSHGPGGELFF. The CDR3 DNA follows: TGCGCCAGCAGCCACGGACCGGGCGGGGAGCTGTTTTTT.

The V and J genes are TRBV2 and TRBJ2-5; D call uncertain. Trimming pared 3 bases from V and 5 bases from J, leaving 16 bases between. The CDR3 spans 15 residues. CDR1 and CDR2 from the germline V gene are SNHLY and FYNNEI. The CDR3: CASSEARSLTETQYF. The CDR3 DNA is TGTGCCAGCAGTGAGGCGCGCAGCCTCACCGAGACCCAGTACTTC.

This chain connects TRBV5-3 to TRBJ2-6, with 7 bases fitting TRBD1. TRBV5-3 is reported as an ORF; its role is uncertain. Trimming at V came to 7 bases and at J to 0 bases, leaving 10 bases not matched to a gene. The CDR3 covers 17 residues. The chain's CDR3 is CARATGQTFSGANVLTF. In DNA form, the CDR3 reads TGTGCCAGAGCGACGGGACAGACCTTCTCTGGGGCCAACGTCCTGACTTTC.

This chain joins TRBV7-8 and TRBJ2-7; D possibly corresponds to TRBD2 (5 bases). Trimming took 2 bases from V and 1 from J, leaving 12 bases between them. CDR3 length: 15 amino acids. Germline V gene data show CDR1 as SGHVS and CDR2 as FQNEAQ. This CDR3 is CASSLNLALSYEQYF. DNA of the CDR3: TGTGCCAGCAGCTTAAATTTAGCGCTTTCCTACGAGCAGTACTTC.

The chain links TRBV18 to TRBJ2-7; no definite D call. CDR1 is KGHSH and CDR2 is LQKENI in the germline V gene. The V and J ends lost 3 bases and 2 bases respectively, with 11 bases between them. The CDR3 length is 14 residues. CDR3 sequence reads: CASSPPTAAYEQYF. In DNA form, the CDR3 reads TGTGCCAGCTCACCTCCTACAGCCGCCTACGAGCAGTACTTC.

This clone was detected once. This rearrangement joins TRBV28 to TRBJ1-6, with TRBD1 as a possible D gene (6 bases). V was shortened by 9 bases and J by 0 bases, with 15 bases between the two germline ends. Per germline, CDR1 MDHEN and CDR2 SYDVKM. CDR3 size: 16 residues. CDR3 DNA sequence: TGTGCCAGTGAACAGGGAAGGGTCTCCTATAATTCACCCCTCCACTTT. Translating it yields CASEQGRVSYNSPLHF.

The chain carries TRBV7-9 and TRBJ1-2; 8 bases align to TRBD1. The trim removed 6 bases at V and 7 bases at J, leaving 10 bases unmatched. From germline, CDR1 is SEHNR and CDR2 FQNEAQ (reference sequence). The CDR3 is 14 residues long. The CDR3 loop reads CASSPPDREGGYTF. The CDR3 DNA follows: TGTGCCAGCAGTCCTCCGGACAGGGAAGGTGGCTACACCTTC.

The CDR3 loop reads CASSDGPGLLQETQYF. CDR3 in DNA: TGCGCCAGCAGTGACGGACCCGGGTTGCTCCAAGAGACCCAGTACTTC. The chain joins TRBV10-2 to TRBJ2-5; D ambiguous. The CDR3 contains 16 residues. Germline V gives CDR1 WSHSY, CDR2 SAAADI. Trimming cost V 3 bases and J 1 base, with 15 bases left between them.

The rearrangement links TRBV28 to TRBJ2-5; D is unclear. CDR1 and CDR2 from the germline V gene are MDHEN and SYDVKM. The ends were cut back, 5 bases at V and 2 bases at J, with 9 bases in the middle. The CDR3 has 13 residues. The CDR3 loop reads CASSPMEQETQYF. The CDR3 DNA sequence: TGTGCCAGCAGTCCCATGGAGCAAGAGACCCAGTACTTC.

V gene TRBV7-9 combines with J gene TRBJ1-1, with D uncertain. The CDR3 consists of 14 residues. Germline values: CDR1 SEHNR, CDR2 FQNEAQ (reference sequence). The CDR3 region is CAWTALQQNTEAFF. The CDR3 DNA reads TGTGCGTGGACCGCACTACAACAGAACACTGAAGCTTTCTTT.

The genes are TRBV27 and TRBJ1-2; D is uncertain. CDR1 and CDR2 (germline): MNHEY, SMNVEV (reference sequence). V gave up 6 bases and J gave up 4 bases, with 12 bases separating them. This CDR3 is 13 amino acids long. CDR3 nucleotides: TGTGCCAGCAGCCCCACAGTACTCTATGGCTACACCTTC. It encodes CASSPTVLYGYTF.

The chain has TRBV6-6 and TRBJ2-3; D not resolved. The CDR3 spans 16 residues. Germline V gives CDR1 MNHNY, CDR2 SVGAGI (reference sequence). The V gene lost 4 bases and the J gene lost 2 bases, with 16 bases spanning the gap. The CDR3: CASSLSVGGDTDTQYF. The CDR3 DNA sequence: TGTGCCAGCAGTTTATCGGTTGGCGGAGACACAGATACGCAGTATTTT.

The chain couples TRBV11-1 to TRBJ2-4; 15 nucleotides align to TRBD2. CDR1 SGHAT and CDR2 FQDESV come from the germline V gene (reference sequence). The CDR3 sequence is 18 residues long. V was clipped by 5 bases and J by 7 bases; unmatched bases: 12. The CDR3 spells CASSHGLAGGPRGNIQYF. The CDR3 DNA reads TGTGCCAGCAGCCATGGACTAGCGGGAGGGCCTAGAGGGAACATTCAGTACTTC.